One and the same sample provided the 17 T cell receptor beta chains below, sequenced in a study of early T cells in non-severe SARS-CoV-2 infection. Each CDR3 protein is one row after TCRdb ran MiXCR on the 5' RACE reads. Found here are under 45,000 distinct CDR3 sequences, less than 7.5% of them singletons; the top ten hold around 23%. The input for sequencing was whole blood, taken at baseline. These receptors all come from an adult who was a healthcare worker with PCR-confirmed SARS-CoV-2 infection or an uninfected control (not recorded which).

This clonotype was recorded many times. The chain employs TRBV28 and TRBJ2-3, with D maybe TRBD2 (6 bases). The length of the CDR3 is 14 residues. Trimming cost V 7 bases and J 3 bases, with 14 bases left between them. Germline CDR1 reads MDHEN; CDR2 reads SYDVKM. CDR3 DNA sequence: TGTGCCAGCAAGGGAGCTAGCGAGACAGATACGCAGTATTTT. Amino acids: CASKGASETDTQYF.

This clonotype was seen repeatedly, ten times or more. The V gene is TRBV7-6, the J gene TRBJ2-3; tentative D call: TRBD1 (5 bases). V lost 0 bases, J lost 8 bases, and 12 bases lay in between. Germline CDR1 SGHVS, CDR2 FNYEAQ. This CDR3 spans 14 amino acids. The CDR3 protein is CASSLATGGATQYF. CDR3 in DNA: TGTGCCAGCAGCTTAGCGACTGGTGGGGCTACGCAGTATTTT.

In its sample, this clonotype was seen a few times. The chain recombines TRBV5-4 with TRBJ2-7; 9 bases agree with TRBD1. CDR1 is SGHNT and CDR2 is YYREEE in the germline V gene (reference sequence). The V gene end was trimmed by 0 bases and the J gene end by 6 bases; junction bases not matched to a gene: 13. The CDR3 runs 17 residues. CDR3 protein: CASSLDATGGARSEQYF. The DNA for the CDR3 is TGTGCCAGCAGCTTGGACGCCACAGGGGGCGCAAGAAGCGAGCAGTACTTC.

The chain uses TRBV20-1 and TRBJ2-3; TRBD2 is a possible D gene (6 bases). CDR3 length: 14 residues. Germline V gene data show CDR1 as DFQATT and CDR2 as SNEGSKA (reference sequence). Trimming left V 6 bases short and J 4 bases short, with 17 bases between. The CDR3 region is CSAMEGHFADTQYF. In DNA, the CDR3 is TGCAGTGCCATGGAGGGCCACTTTGCAGATACGCAGTATTTT.

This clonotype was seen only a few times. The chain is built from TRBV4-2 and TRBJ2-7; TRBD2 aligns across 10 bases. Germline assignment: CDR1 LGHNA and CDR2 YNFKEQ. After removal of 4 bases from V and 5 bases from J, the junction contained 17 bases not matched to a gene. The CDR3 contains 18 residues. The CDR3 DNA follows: TGTGCCAGCAGCCGAAATACAGGGACTAGCGACTTCGCCCACGAGCAGTACTTC. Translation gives CASSRNTGTSDFAHEQYF.

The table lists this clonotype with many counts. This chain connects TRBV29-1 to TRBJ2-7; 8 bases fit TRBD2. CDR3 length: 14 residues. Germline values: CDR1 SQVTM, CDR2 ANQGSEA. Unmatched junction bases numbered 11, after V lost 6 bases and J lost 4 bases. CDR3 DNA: TGCAGCGTCGGAACGACTAGCGCAAAGTACGAGCAGTACTTC. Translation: CSVGTTSAKYEQYF.

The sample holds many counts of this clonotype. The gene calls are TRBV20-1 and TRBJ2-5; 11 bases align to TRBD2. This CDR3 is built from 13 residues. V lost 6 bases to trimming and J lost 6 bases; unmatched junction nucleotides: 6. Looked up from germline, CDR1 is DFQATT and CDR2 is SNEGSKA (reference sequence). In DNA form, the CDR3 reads TGCAGTGCCATACTAGCGGGAGTTCAGACCCAGTACTTC. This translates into CSAILAGVQTQYF.

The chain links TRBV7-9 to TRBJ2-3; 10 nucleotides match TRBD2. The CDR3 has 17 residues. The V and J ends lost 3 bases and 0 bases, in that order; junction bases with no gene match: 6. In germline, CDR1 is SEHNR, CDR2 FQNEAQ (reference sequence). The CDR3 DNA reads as TGTGCCAGCAGCTTTGCTAGCGGGAGAAGTAGCACAGATACGCAGTATTTT. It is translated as CASSFASGRSSTDTQYF.

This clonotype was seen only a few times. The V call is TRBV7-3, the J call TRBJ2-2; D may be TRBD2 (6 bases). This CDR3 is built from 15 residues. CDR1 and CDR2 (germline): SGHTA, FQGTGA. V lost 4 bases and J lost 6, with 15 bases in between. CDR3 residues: CASSSTLGLSGELFF. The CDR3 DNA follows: TGTGCCAGCAGCTCTACCCTAGGACTATCCGGGGAGCTGTTTTTT.

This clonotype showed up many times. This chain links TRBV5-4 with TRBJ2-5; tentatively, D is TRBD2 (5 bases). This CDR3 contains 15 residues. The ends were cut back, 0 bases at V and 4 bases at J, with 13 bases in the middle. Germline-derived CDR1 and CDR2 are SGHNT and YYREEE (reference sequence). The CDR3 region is CASSLEPAGGETQYF. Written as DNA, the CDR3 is TGTGCCAGCAGCTTGGAGCCCGCCGGAGGAGAGACCCAGTACTTC.

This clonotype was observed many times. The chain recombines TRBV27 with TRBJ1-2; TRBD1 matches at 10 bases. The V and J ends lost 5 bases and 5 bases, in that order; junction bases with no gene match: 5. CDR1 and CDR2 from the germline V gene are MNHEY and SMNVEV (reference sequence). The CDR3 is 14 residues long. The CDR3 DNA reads TGTGCCAGCAGTGGACAGGGGGTCGGATATGGCTACACCTTC. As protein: CASSGQGVGYGYTF.

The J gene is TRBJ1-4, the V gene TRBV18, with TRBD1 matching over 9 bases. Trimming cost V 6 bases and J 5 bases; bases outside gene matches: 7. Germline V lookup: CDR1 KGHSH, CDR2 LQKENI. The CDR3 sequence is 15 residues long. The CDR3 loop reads CASSESGTGNEKLFF. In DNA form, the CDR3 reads TGTGCCAGCTCGGAATCCGGGACAGGGAATGAAAAACTGTTTTTT.

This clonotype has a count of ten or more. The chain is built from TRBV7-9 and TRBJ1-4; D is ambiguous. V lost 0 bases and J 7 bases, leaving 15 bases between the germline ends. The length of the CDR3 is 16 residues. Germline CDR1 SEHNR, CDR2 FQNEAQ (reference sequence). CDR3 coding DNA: TGTGCCAGCAGCTTAGCGATGGGCGGACGGGGTGAAAAACTGTTTTTT. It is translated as CASSLAMGGRGEKLFF.

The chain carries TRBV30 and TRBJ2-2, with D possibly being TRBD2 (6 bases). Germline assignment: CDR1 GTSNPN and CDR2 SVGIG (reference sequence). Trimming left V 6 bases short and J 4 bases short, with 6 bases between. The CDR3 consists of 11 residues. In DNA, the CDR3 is TGTGCCTGCGGGAGCACCGGGGAGCTGTTTTTT. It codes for CACGSTGELFF.

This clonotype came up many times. The CDR3 nucleotides read TGTGCCATCCTGGCCCCCGGACAGGCCCTGTCTGGAAACACCATATATTTT. The encoded protein is CAILAPGQALSGNTIYF. This chain joins TRBV10-3 and TRBJ1-3, with 7 bases fitting TRBD1. Trimming took 8 bases from V and 1 from J; bases not matched to a gene: 14. Per the germline V gene, CDR1 is ENHRY and CDR2 is SYGVKD. The CDR3 length is 17 residues.

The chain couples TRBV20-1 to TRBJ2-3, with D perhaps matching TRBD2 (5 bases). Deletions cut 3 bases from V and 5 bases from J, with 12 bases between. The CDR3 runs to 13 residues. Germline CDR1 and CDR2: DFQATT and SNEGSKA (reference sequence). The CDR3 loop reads CSASPPSGDTQYF. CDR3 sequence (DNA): TGCAGTGCTAGCCCCCCGAGCGGAGATACGCAGTATTTT.

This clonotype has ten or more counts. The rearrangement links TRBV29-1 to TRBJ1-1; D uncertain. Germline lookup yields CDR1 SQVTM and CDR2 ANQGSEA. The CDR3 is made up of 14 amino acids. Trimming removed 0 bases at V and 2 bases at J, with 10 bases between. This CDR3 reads CSVEEMLSNTEAFF. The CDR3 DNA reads TGCAGCGTTGAAGAAATGCTGTCAAACACTGAAGCTTTCTTT.